These 18 T cell receptor beta chains were all obtained from the same sample, sequenced in a study of CD8+ T cells in alopecia areata. The treatment was: oral pan-JAK inhibitor, 5-10 mg twice daily. TCR sequencing used cDNA made by reverse transcription of extracted RNA. The data were produced by immunoSEQ multiplex PCR, yet TCRdb's version contains in-frame clones alone and is incomplete. The sample lists around 270,000 clones, about 62% occurring once. Sequencing used CD4+ T cells sorted from blood, obtained at week 24, from a patient treated with tofacitinib. The receptors originated from a human donor with alopecia areata.

This chain links TRBV28 with TRBJ1-4, with TRBD1 as a possible D gene (6 bases). Germline CDR1 MDHEN, CDR2 SYDVKM. The CDR3 sequence is 15 residues long. Trimming left V 8 bases short and J 0 bases short, with 13 bases between. DNA for the CDR3: TGTGCCAGCTTCCCGACAGGAGCAACTAATGAAAAACTGTTTTTT. Translated, it gives CASFPTGATNEKLFF.

The chain is built from TRBV29-1 and TRBJ1-2; 8 nucleotides line up with TRBD1. Germline-derived CDR1 and CDR2 are SQVTM and ANQGSEA. The CDR3 loop spans 12 amino acids. The junction had 4 bases not matched to a gene; V was cut back by 6 bases and J by 4 bases. The CDR3 nucleotides read TGCAGCGTGGCCACAGGGGGCTATGGCTACACCTTC. It is translated as CSVATGGYGYTF.

The chain combines TRBV6-6 with TRBJ2-5; the D gene could be TRBD1 or TRBD2 (7 bases each). V was trimmed by 7 bases and J by 5 bases, leaving 17 bases between them. The germline gives CDR1 MNHNY, CDR2 SVGAGI (reference sequence). The CDR3 length is 14 residues. This chain's CDR3 is CASNPGGARETQYF. The CDR3 region has the DNA TGTGCCAGCAACCCAGGGGGGGCCCGGGAGACCCAGTACTTC.

This sequence joins TRBV2 and TRBJ2-1; TRBD2 aligns across 9 bases. The CDR3 covers 15 residues. CDR1 is SNHLY and CDR2 is FYNNEI in the germline V gene. V gave up 6 bases and J gave up 4 bases; unmatched junction bases: 7. The chain's CDR3 is CASSPGTSRYNEQFF. CDR3 coding DNA: TGTGCCAGCAGCCCCGGGACTAGCCGGTACAATGAGCAGTTCTTC.

V and J are TRBV6-1 and TRBJ1-4, with D uncertain. This CDR3 region has 13 residues. The V and J ends lost 5 bases and 8 bases respectively, with 12 bases between them. Germline V gives CDR1 MNHNS, CDR2 SASEGT. CDR3 coding DNA: TGTGCCAGCAGTCAGGAGTTCTCCGAAAAACTGTTTTTT. Protein product: CASSQEFSEKLFF.

This clone was seen a handful of times. The chain combines TRBV30 with TRBJ1-2, with a weak D call TRBD1 (6 bases). Trimming removed 6 bases from V and 4 bases from J, with 18 bases in between. The CDR3 extends over 14 amino acids. CDR1 and CDR2 from the germline V gene are GTSNPN and SVGIG (reference sequence). CDR3 sequence (DNA): TGTGCCTGTATACCGGGACACCTGTCCTATGGCTACACCTTC. Translated: CACIPGHLSYGYTF.

This clone was picked up a small number of times. This rearrangement joins TRBV7-9 to TRBJ2-3; D call uncertain. The CDR3 spans 15 residues. V was pared by 1 base and J by 2 bases, with 10 bases between. Per the germline V gene, CDR1 is SEHNR and CDR2 is FQNEAQ (reference sequence). CDR3 amino acids: CASSLGLSPTDTQYF. The CDR3 nucleotides read TGTGCCAGCAGCTTAGGGCTATCACCCACAGATACGCAGTATTTT. Combining the CDR3 with reference TRBV7-9 and TRBJ2-3 gives the whole variable domain DTGVSQNPRHKITKRGQNVTFRCDPISEHNRLYWYRQTLGQGPEFLTYFQNEAQLEKSRLLSDRFSAERPKGSFSTLEIQRTEQGDSAMYLCASSLGLSPTDTQYFGPGTRLTVL.

V usage is TRBV2 and J usage is TRBJ1-2; D uncertain. This CDR3 has 15 amino acids. The ends were cut back, 6 bases at V and 4 bases at J, with 18 bases in the middle. Germline-derived CDR1 and CDR2 are SNHLY and FYNNEI. The CDR3 sequence is CASSPLGGPSYGYTF. Here the CDR3 DNA reads TGTGCCAGCAGCCCCCTCGGTGGACCTTCCTATGGCTACACCTTC.

There are a few counts of this clone. Other DNA sequences of this sample code for an identical CDR3. The V and J genes are TRBV29-1 and TRBJ2-7; 12 positions agree with TRBD1. Trimming removed 5 bases from V and 0 bases from J; junction bases left unmatched: 2. This CDR3 comprises 14 residues. Per germline, CDR1 SQVTM and CDR2 ANQGSEA. In DNA, the CDR3 is TGCAGCGTTTTGGGACAGGGGGCCTCCTACGAGCAGTACTTC. Translation gives CSVLGQGASYEQYF.

The chain combines TRBV29-1 with TRBJ2-6, with a tentative D call TRBD1 (6 bases). From germline, CDR1 is SQVTM and CDR2 ANQGSEA. V lost 7 bases and J lost 16, with 17 bases in between. The CDR3 consists of 11 residues. The CDR3 loop reads CSADIVQGLTF. The CDR3 DNA reads as TGCAGCGCTGATATCGTTCAGGGGCTGACTTTC.

This chain links TRBV30 with TRBJ1-2; D gene uncertain. Germline CDR1 reads GTSNPN; CDR2 reads SVGIG (reference sequence). Trimming removed 1 base at V and 5 bases at J, with 8 bases between. The CDR3 is made up of 12 amino acids. In DNA, the CDR3 is TGTGCCTGGAGTGCCATCCGGTATGGCTACACCTTC. It is translated as CAWSAIRYGYTF.

This chain links TRBV5-6 with TRBJ1-1, with D possibly being TRBD1 (6 bases). Germline V gives CDR1 SGHDT, CDR2 YYEEEE. This CDR3 is 14 amino acids long. The V end was cut by 0 bases, the J end by 5 bases, with 11 bases between. CDR3 region: CASSLVGGGTEAFF. Written as DNA, the CDR3 is TGTGCCAGCAGCTTGGTAGGAGGGGGTACTGAAGCTTTCTTT.

The chain links TRBV9 to TRBJ1-6; unclear D gene. V was clipped by 0 bases and J by 0 bases, with 7 bases between them. Germline lookup yields CDR1 SGDLS and CDR2 YYNGEE. This CDR3 spans 16 amino acids. CDR3 sequence: CASSVEVGSYNSPLHF. The CDR3 DNA follows: TGTGCCAGCAGCGTAGAGGTGGGCTCCTATAATTCACCCCTCCACTTT.

In its sample, this clone was seen many times. CDR3 in amino acids: CASSVTGFGYGYTF. The CDR3 DNA follows: TGTGCCAGCAGCGTAACAGGGTTTGGCTATGGCTACACCTTC. This sequence joins TRBV7-9 and TRBJ1-2; perhaps TRBD1 as D (6 bases). The CDR3 totals 14 residues. From germline, CDR1 is SEHNR and CDR2 FQNEAQ (reference sequence). V lost 5 bases and J 4 bases, leaving 14 bases between the germline ends.

This clone has more than one count but fewer than ten. The chain carries TRBV4-1 and TRBJ1-6; 7 bases line up with TRBD1. The CDR3 is 15 residues long. Germline V lookup: CDR1 MGHRA, CDR2 YSYEKL. J gave up 7 bases and V 3 bases, and 6 bases lay outside the gene matches. DNA of the CDR3: TGCGCCAGCAGCCAGTTCGACAGGGAGAATTCACCCCTCCACTTT. This encodes CASSQFDRENSPLHF.

This clone was detected once. The chain has TRBV19 and TRBJ1-5; tentative D call: TRBD1 (6 bases). V was shortened by 3 bases and J by 9 bases, with 18 bases between the two germline ends. Germline V lookup: CDR1 LNHDA, CDR2 SQIVND (reference sequence). The CDR3 length is 15 residues. DNA for the CDR3: TGTGCCAGTAGTATCCTCCGGGGGGGGCAAGGGCCCCAGCATTTT. This sequence encodes CASSILRGGQGPQHF.

The chain couples TRBV28 to TRBJ2-7; possible D gene TRBD1, 6 bases. There are 13 residues in the CDR3. The germline V and J ends were trimmed by 2 bases and 9 bases, with 14 bases remaining between them. Germline assignment: CDR1 MDHEN and CDR2 SYDVKM. The CDR3 coding sequence is TGTGCCAGCAGTTTAAACCAGGGGAGAGTGCAGTACTTC. Its translation: CASSLNQGRVQYF.

The rearrangement uses TRBV28 and TRBJ1-6; TRBD1 matches at 9 bases. The CDR3 spans 15 residues. Germline CDR1 MDHEN, CDR2 SYDVKM. After removal of 7 bases from V and 6 bases from J, the junction contained 7 bases not matched to a gene. CDR3 in amino acids: CASIPQGARNSPLHF. CDR3 DNA: TGTGCCAGCATCCCACAGGGGGCGCGTAATTCACCCCTCCACTTT.